This passage covers 9 T cell receptor beta chains from one sample sequenced in a study of blood T cell repertoires in COVID-19. Libraries were prepared by immunoSEQ multiplex PCR; TCRdb keeps only in-frame clonotypes and omits some of them. The sample includes approximately 110,000 clones, approximately 92% seen only once; the top ten take 32%. Sequenced sample: peripheral blood. The source of these receptors is a woman older than 75 with acute or convalescent COVID-19.

CDR3 nucleotides: TGTGCCAGCTCACCACCAGGGCAGGGGCACGGCACCGGGGAGCTGTTTTTT. This sequence encodes CASSPPGQGHGTGELFF. The rearrangement uses TRBV18 and TRBJ2-2, with D tentatively TRBD1 (6 bases). Trimming pared 0 bases from V and 4 bases from J, leaving 15 bases between. CDR1 and CDR2 (germline): KGHSH, LQKENI. CDR3 length equals 17 residues.

V gene TRBV7-6 combines with J gene TRBJ1-5; 8 bases are shared with TRBD1. The germline CDR1 and CDR2 sequences are SGHVS and FNYEAQ. Germline trimming cut 5 bases from V and 3 bases from J; bases unmatched to any gene: 6. The CDR3 runs to 15 residues. This chain's CDR3 is CASSALTGDNQPQHF. CDR3 coding DNA: TGTGCCAGCAGCGCACTGACAGGGGACAATCAGCCCCAGCATTTT.

DNA of the CDR3: TGTGCCACCAGCAGAGATCCGCGGGGGGGGTCCTACGAGCAGTACTTC. It yields the protein CATSRDPRGGSYEQYF. The chain is built from TRBV15 and TRBJ2-7; 9 bases map to TRBD2. V shed 0 bases and J 1 base; nucleotides not matched to a gene: 4. The CDR3 length is 16 residues. The germline V gene encodes CDR1 LNHNV and CDR2 YYDKDF (reference sequence).

The chain is built from TRBV29-1 and TRBJ1-2; D possibly corresponds to TRBD1 (5 bases). Germline CDR1 reads SQVTM; CDR2 reads ANQGSEA. CDR3 length equals 13 residues. The ends were cut back, 4 bases at V and 4 bases at J, with 13 bases in the middle. This CDR3 is CSVVGVVGYGYTF. The CDR3 DNA is TGCAGCGTTGTAGGGGTTGTCGGCTATGGCTACACCTTC.

The chain combines TRBV4-1 with TRBJ1-1; 7 nucleotides align to TRBD1. This CDR3 is built from 14 residues. Unmatched junction bases numbered 10, after V lost 3 bases and J lost 9 bases. Per germline, CDR1 MGHRA and CDR2 YSYEKL. CDR3 region: CASSQTGLYSKAFF. The CDR3 DNA sequence: TGCGCCAGCAGCCAGACAGGGCTGTATAGTAAAGCTTTCTTT.

The chain carries TRBV11-2 and TRBJ1-3, with a tentative D call TRBD1 (6 bases). The germline gives CDR1 SGHAT, CDR2 FQNNGV. V lost 6 bases to trimming and J lost 0 bases, with 12 bases between them. This CDR3 comprises 15 residues. CDR3 sequence: CASSAGVSSGNTIYF. CDR3 nucleotide sequence: TGTGCCAGCAGTGCAGGGGTGTCCTCTGGAAACACCATATATTTT.

This chain links TRBV7-3 with TRBJ1-3; 8 bases fit TRBD1. Germline CDR1 reads SGHTA; CDR2 reads FQGTGA. This CDR3 contains 18 residues. V dropped 5 bases and J dropped 0; count of bases not matched to a gene: 12. CDR3 region: CASSQSPDRVLSGNTIYF. In nucleotides, the CDR3 is TGTGCCAGCAGCCAGTCGCCGGACAGGGTCCTCTCTGGAAACACCATATATTTT.

V and J are TRBV6-2 or TRBV6-3 and TRBJ2-2, with D hard to call. The CDR3 is made up of 15 amino acids. Germline lookup yields CDR1 MNHEY and CDR2 SVGEGT. V was clipped by 2 bases and J by 0 bases, with 7 bases between them. As DNA, the CDR3 is TGTGCCAGCAGTTACGGGCAGGCGAACACCGGGGAGCTGTTTTTT. It yields the protein CASSYGQANTGELFF.

The V gene is TRBV10-3, the J gene TRBJ1-1, with D possibly being TRBD1 (6 bases). Germline V gene lookup returns CDR1 ENHRY and CDR2 SYGVKD. Trimming cost V 1 base and J 7 bases, with 10 bases left between them. There are 13 residues in the CDR3. The CDR3 here is CAISEFGQLEAFF. The CDR3 bases are TGTGCCATCAGTGAGTTCGGACAGCTTGAAGCTTTCTTT.